This TCR beta chain was captured in a study of T cell responses to AZD1222 COVID-19 vaccine. The germline CDR1 and CDR2 sequences are LNHDA and SQIVND (reference sequence). The CDR3 is made up of 16 amino acids. Trimming pared 4 bases from V and 3 bases from J, leaving 16 bases between. As for this clone: Its antigen remains unidentified.

Produced via immunoSEQ multiplex PCR; TCRdb's table is partial and in-frame only. The sample comprises some 130,000 clones, approximately 83% of which are singletons, and about 1.6% rests with the top ten. Findings and limits, study-wide: Clonal diversity was possibly underestimated, and white British individuals and females predominated among donors. It was only a handful of AZD1222 recipients who were seropositive at baseline. Vaccination with two AZD1222 doses was followed by a rise in Spike-specific TCR breadth and depth.

The input for sequencing was peripheral blood, taken on day 0 of AZD1222 vaccination. The origin of this receptor is an adult in good health. This chain connects TRBV19 to TRBJ1-5; D gene ambiguous. The CDR3 is CASSRVRTQNNQPQHF. CDR3 DNA: TGTGCCAGTAGTAGGGTTCGGACCCAGAACAATCAGCCCCAGCATTTT.